A selection of T cell receptor beta chains follows, all from one sample in a study of blood T cells in healthy people across ages. Each CDR3 protein gets one entry after TCRdb re-called the 5' RACE reads with MiXCR. The sample lists about 780,000 distinct CDR3 sequences; 20% to 30% were seen once. This same sample was also part of a study on T cells of mothers and their children.

Sequences were obtained from blood. Source of these receptors: a boy aged 5-17 years in good health. The CDR3 runs from the conserved cysteine through the conserved F or W. Fields, in order: V gene, D gene, CDR3 protein. A D gene is named only where the DNA matches it firmly.

V: TRBV27
D: TRBD1
CDR3: CASSLPTGDTQHF

V: TRBV6-1
D: TRBD1
CDR3: CASSQTGVWSGANVLTF

V: TRBV20-1
D: NA
CDR3: CSAGTPELAKNIQYF

V: TRBV5-5
D: TRBD2
CDR3: CASSLATAGNIYNEQFF

V: TRBV29-1
D: TRBD2
CDR3: CSVAGSGGFNEQFF

V: TRBV7-3
D: TRBD2
CDR3: CASSFSGGSYEQHF

V: TRBV5-5
D: NA
CDR3: CASSPGTGLRETQYF

V: TRBV7-8
D: TRBD2
CDR3: CASSLGGLAGNEQFF

V: TRBV20-1
D: TRBD1
CDR3: CSAPRRDRGGNEQFF

V: TRBV28
D: NA
CDR3: CASSFRGPGEQYF

V: TRBV7-6
D: TRBD2
CDR3: CASSLPGGLSEQYF

V: TRBV4-1
D: TRBD1
CDR3: CASSQPVGQGGPRAEQYF

V: TRBV7-8
D: NA
CDR3: CASSFQVRDNSPLHF

V: TRBV29-1
D: NA
CDR3: CSAKGPNVAKNIQYF

V: TRBV12-3/TRBV12-4
D: NA
CDR3: CACSFPIGIQYF

V: TRBV12-5
D: NA
CDR3: CASGSGTYAPYEQYF

V: TRBV6-1
D: NA
CDR3: CASSERYLGQEETQYF

V: TRBV5-1
D: NA
CDR3: CASSWPGRETQYF

V: TRBV7-9
D: NA
CDR3: CATTRSYGYTF

V: TRBV27
D: NA
CDR3: CASSSYSTDTQYF

V: TRBV5-1
D: NA
CDR3: CASSLLGGTNYGYTF

V: TRBV10-2
D: TRBD2
CDR3: CASSEWRGVSNEQFF

V: TRBV6-6
D: TRBD2
CDR3: CASKRGGDSETQYF

V: TRBV20-1
D: TRBD2
CDR3: CSARSPAGGQETQYF

V: TRBV12-3/TRBV12-4
D: NA
CDR3: CASSLWGPNTEAFF

V: TRBV4-1
D: NA
CDR3: CASSQDDGGPYEQYF

V: TRBV12-3/TRBV12-4
D: NA
CDR3: CASSQRINQPQHF

V: TRBV29-1
D: NA
CDR3: CSVGERNTEAFF

V: TRBV5-5
D: NA
CDR3: CASSLYQGGGANVLTF

V: TRBV9
D: TRBD2
CDR3: CASGPSGGLNSYEQYF

V: TRBV18
D: NA
CDR3: CASSPLGVSGETQYF

V: TRBV2
D: TRBD1
CDR3: CASSVLGGQFNEKLFF

V: TRBV27
D: NA
CDR3: CASSPEGLFYGYTF

V: TRBV15
D: TRBD2
CDR3: CATSRGGRIDNEQFF

V: TRBV20-1
D: TRBD1
CDR3: CSAQSGQQTGELFF